The 26 T cell receptor beta chains below were found in one sample sequenced in a study of T-cell reconstitution after alpha-beta-depleted transplantation in children. Unique molecular identifiers were incorporated when the TCRbeta library was constructed. Via MiXCR, TCRdb re-called the PCR reads, giving one row per CDR3 protein. The table records approximately 270,000 distinct CDR3 sequences, roughly 25% of them present only once. This specimen consisted of PBMCs, mostly from graft donor cells, obtained 360 days after TCRalphabeta/CD19-depleted stem cell transplant. The origin of the receptors is a female patient aged 2-15 years who had a stem cell transplant for congenital amegakaryocytic thrombocytopenia, so the T cells may come from the graft donor.

The gene calls are TRBV7-9 and TRBJ2-7, with a weak D call TRBD2 (5 bases). With 5 bases removed from V and 6 bases from J, the gap between germline ends came to 20 bases. There are 15 residues in the CDR3. CDR1 is SEHNR, CDR2 FQNEAQ, per germline (reference sequence). The CDR3 nucleotides read TGTGCCAGCAGCCATTCCACGGGGTACGTGGGCGAGCAGTACTTC. Encoded protein: CASSHSTGYVGEQYF.

This rearrangement joins TRBV5-1 to TRBJ2-1; 9 bases line up with TRBD2. This CDR3 contains 22 residues. J lost 0 bases, V lost 1 base, and 20 bases had no gene match. Germline CDR1 is SGHRS and CDR2 is YFSETQ. DNA of the CDR3: TGCGCCAGCAGCTTGTTCCAGCGGGGGGAAACATCGCCGCGAAGCTCCTACAATGAGCAGTTCTTC. Encoded protein: CASSLFQRGETSPRSSYNEQFF. Drawing the rest from reference TRBV5-1 and TRBJ2-1, the complete variable domain is KAGVTQTPRYLIKTRGQQVTLSCSPISGHRSVSWYQQTPGQGLQFLFEYFSETQRNKGNFPGRFSGRQFSNSRSEMNVSTLELGDSALYLCASSLFQRGETSPRSSYNEQFFGPGTRLTVL.

This clonotype showed up just a few times. The chain recombines TRBV6-1 with TRBJ1-5; D is unclear. Germline lookup yields CDR1 MNHNS and CDR2 SASEGT. The CDR3 spans 13 residues. Trimming pared 4 bases from V and 4 bases from J, leaving 8 bases between. CDR3 coding DNA: TGTGCCAGCAGTGTGGAGAGGAATCAGCCCCAGCATTTT. This codes for CASSVERNQPQHF.

The chain joins TRBV4-1 to TRBJ1-6; 10 bases are shared with TRBD1. CDR3 size: 13 residues. Germline V gene lookup returns CDR1 MGHRA and CDR2 YSYEKL. The J segment lost 9 bases and the V segment lost 10 bases, leaving 6 bases of the junction unmatched. This CDR3 reads CATGRDRGSPLHF. For the CDR3, the DNA is TGCGCCACGGGCCGGGACAGGGGTTCACCCCTCCACTTT.

J is TRBJ2-1 and V is TRBV3-1; maybe TRBD2 (6 bases). Trimming took 0 bases from V and 4 from J, leaving 10 bases between them. The V gene's germline CDR1 is LGHDT and CDR2 YNNKEL (reference sequence). CDR3 length: 15 residues. For the CDR3, the DNA is TGTGCCAGCAGCCAAGAAGCTAGCGCTTACAATGAGCAGTTCTTC. Translated: CASSQEASAYNEQFF.

V and J are TRBV6-1 and TRBJ1-5; D not certain. V lost 4 bases to trimming and J lost 3 bases, with 10 bases between them. The CDR3 consists of 14 residues. Germline loops: CDR1 MNHNS, CDR2 SASEGT. Here the CDR3 DNA reads TGTGCCAGCAGTGCCCGGGTCCTCAATCAGCCCCAGCATTTT. Encoded protein: CASSARVLNQPQHF.

The chain recombines TRBV5-1 with TRBJ1-6, with TRBD1 matching over 8 bases. V dropped 3 bases and J dropped 10; count of bases not matched to a gene: 9. CDR1 is SGHRS, CDR2 YFSETQ, per germline. The CDR3 runs to 15 residues. The CDR3: CASSWGTGRDSPLHF. CDR3 sequence (DNA): TGCGCCAGCAGCTGGGGGACAGGAAGAGACTCACCCCTCCACTTT.

This chain connects TRBV4-2 to TRBJ1-3, with D unclear. The germline V gene has CDR1 LGHNA and CDR2 YNFKEQ. With 1 base removed from V and 0 bases from J, the gap between germline ends came to 10 bases. The CDR3 is 16 residues long. This CDR3 is CASSQASQSSGNTIYF. In DNA form, the CDR3 reads TGTGCCAGCAGCCAAGCGTCCCAGAGCTCTGGAAACACCATATATTTT.

V is TRBV4-2 and J is TRBJ2-1; 8 bases are shared with TRBD2. This CDR3 comprises 18 residues. V shed 3 bases, J shed 2 bases, and the junction held 12 bases outside the gene matches. Germline CDR1 and CDR2: LGHNA and YNFKEQ. The CDR3 loop reads CASSHSLASGRPYNEQFF. The CDR3 nucleotides read TGTGCCAGCAGCCACTCCCTTGCCAGCGGGAGACCCTACAATGAGCAGTTCTTC.

V gene TRBV28 combines with J gene TRBJ2-5; TRBD1 matches 8 bases. The CDR3 length is 16 residues. Per the germline V gene, CDR1 is MDHEN and CDR2 is SYDVKM. The trim removed 5 bases at V and 1 base at J, leaving 9 bases unmatched. This CDR3 reads CASSPIEQGVQETQYF. The DNA of the CDR3 is TGTGCCAGCAGTCCCATTGAACAGGGGGTCCAAGAGACCCAGTACTTC.

The chain employs TRBV20-1 and TRBJ2-2; D is undetermined. This CDR3 has 14 amino acids. The germline V gene has CDR1 DFQATT and CDR2 SNEGSKA (reference sequence). V lost 3 bases and J lost 4, with 12 bases in between. CDR3 sequence (DNA): TGCAGTGCTAGTCGGGCTCCATTCACCGGGGAGCTGTTTTTT. It yields the protein CSASRAPFTGELFF.

This chain connects TRBV4-2 to TRBJ2-3, with TRBD2 as a possible D gene (6 bases). The CDR3 extends over 17 amino acids. V lost 1 base and J 1 base, leaving 15 bases between the germline ends. Per germline, CDR1 LGHNA and CDR2 YNFKEQ. The CDR3 sequence: CASSQALPGVGTDTQYF. Written as DNA, the CDR3 is TGTGCCAGCAGCCAAGCTCTTCCGGGAGTAGGCACAGATACGCAGTATTTT.

This clonotype was detected once. This chain joins TRBV4-1 and TRBJ2-3; maybe TRBD1 (6 bases). This CDR3 comprises 14 residues. V lost 3 bases and J 3 bases, leaving 10 bases between the germline ends. In germline, CDR1 is MGHRA, CDR2 YSYEKL. The chain's CDR3 is CASSHPDRTDTQYF. The DNA of the CDR3 is TGCGCCAGCAGCCACCCTGACAGGACAGATACGCAGTATTTT.

On this clonotype: A read error may be the cause here, since a much bigger clone is one base away. V gene TRBV7-6 combines with J gene TRBJ2-2; 7 nucleotides agree with TRBD2. The CDR3 has 18 residues. Germline values: CDR1 SGHVS, CDR2 FNYEAQ. The trim removed 7 bases at V and 5 bases at J, leaving 19 bases unmatched. CDR3 amino acids: CASIPEGVGGPSTGELFF. The CDR3 DNA follows: TGTGCCAGCATCCCAGAAGGTGTGGGAGGGCCCTCGACCGGGGAGCTGTTTTTT. The variable domain in full, completed from reference TRBV7-6 and TRBJ2-2, reads GAGVSQSPRYKVTKRGQDVALRCDPISGHVSLYWYRQALGQGPEFLTYFNYEAQQDKSGLPNDRFSAERPEGSISTLTIQRTEQRDSAMYRCASIPEGVGGPSTGELFFGEGSRLTVL.

This chain uses TRBV3-1 with TRBJ2-7; perhaps D is TRBD1 or TRBD2 (6 bases each). The germline V and J ends were trimmed by 4 bases and 0 bases, with 16 bases remaining between them. This CDR3 has 16 amino acids. CDR1 and CDR2 from the germline V gene are LGHDT and YNNKEL (reference sequence). The CDR3 DNA reads as TGTGCCAGCAGCCCGGGGGCGGTGGACGGCTCCTACGAGCAGTACTTC. Translation gives CASSPGAVDGSYEQYF.

About this clonotype: Its ends do not fully match the called genes, so a read error is possible. The gene calls are TRBV2 and TRBJ2-1; D gene unclear. The CDR3 runs to 13 residues. The germline V gene encodes CDR1 SNHLY and CDR2 FYNNEI. CDR3 nucleotides: TGTGCCAGCAAGGTCAGCTCCTACAATGGGCAGTTCTTC. Its translation is CASKVSSYNGQFF. Combining the CDR3 with reference TRBV2 and TRBJ2-1 gives the whole variable domain EPEVTQTPSHQVTQMGQEVILRCVPISNHLYFYWYRQILGQKVEFLVSFYNNEISEKSEIFDDQFSVERPDGSNFTLKIRSTKLEDSAMYFCASKVSSYNGQFFGPGTRLTVL.

This clonotype appeared a few times. The rearrangement links TRBV27 to TRBJ2-5; D remains unclear. The germline CDR1 and CDR2 sequences are MNHEY and SMNVEV (reference sequence). The CDR3 contains 14 residues. V shed 1 base and J shed 7 bases, with 13 bases lying between them. The CDR3 sequence is CASSLWGLRGTQYF. CDR3 coding DNA: TGTGCCAGCAGTTTATGGGGTCTTAGAGGGACCCAGTACTTC.

The chain joins TRBV9 to TRBJ2-1, with TRBD2 as a possible D gene (5 bases). Per germline, CDR1 SGDLS and CDR2 YYNGEE. The V end was cut by 7 bases, the J end by 4 bases, with 15 bases between. The CDR3 consists of 14 residues. DNA of the CDR3: TGTGCCAGCGAGGGCCCACCCCTTTACAATGAGCAGTTCTTC. This sequence encodes CASEGPPLYNEQFF. The full variable domain, rest sourced from reference TRBV9 and TRBJ2-1, is DSGVTQTPKHLITATGQRVTLRCSPRSGDLSVYWYQQSLDQGLQFLIQYYNGEERAKGNILERFSAQQFPDLHSELNLSSLELGDSALYFCASEGPPLYNEQFFGPGTRLTVL.

The table lists this clonotype with many counts. This chain uses TRBV20-1 with TRBJ1-3; D is undetermined. In germline, CDR1 is DFQATT, CDR2 SNEGSKA (reference sequence). Trimming removed 6 bases from V and 2 bases from J, with 11 bases in between. The CDR3 has 13 amino acids. CDR3: CSAGVTAGNTIYF. The CDR3 DNA reads as TGCAGTGCAGGCGTCACTGCTGGAAACACCATATATTTT.

This clonotype showed up many times. The chain recombines TRBV3-1 with TRBJ1-4; TRBD1 agrees at 10 bases. Germline CDR1 and CDR2: LGHDT and YNNKEL (reference sequence). This CDR3 comprises 14 residues. With V trimmed by 8 bases and J by 6 bases, 6 bases remained unmatched. CDR3 region: CASGDGQGDEKLFF. The CDR3 nucleotides read TGTGCCAGCGGAGACGGACAGGGGGATGAAAAACTGTTTTTT.

This clonotype was counted a single time. The rearrangement uses TRBV2 and TRBJ1-1; D remains unclear. The V gene lost 4 bases and the J gene lost 0 bases, with 6 bases spanning the gap. Per germline, CDR1 SNHLY and CDR2 FYNNEI. The CDR3 has 13 residues. In DNA, the CDR3 is TGTGCCAGCAGTGGGATACTGAACACTGAAGCTTTCTTT. Translated: CASSGILNTEAFF.

Note on this clonotype: This may be a read error, as it is one base from a much larger clone. The V and J genes are TRBV6-5 and TRBJ1-2, with TRBD1 identical over 7 bases. This CDR3 contains 14 residues. With V trimmed by 0 bases and J by 4 bases, 2 bases remained unmatched. Germline-derived CDR1 and CDR2 are MNHEY and SVGAGI. CDR3 in DNA: TGTGCCAGCAGTTACTCGGGACAGACCTATGGCTACACCTTC. The encoded protein is CASSYSGQTYGYTF.

The chain joins TRBV24-1 to TRBJ2-7; the D gene could be TRBD1 or TRBD2 (5 bases each). The CDR3 extends over 13 amino acids. Germline lookup yields CDR1 KGHDR and CDR2 SFDVKD. The ends were cut back, 9 bases at V and 6 bases at J, with 17 bases in the middle. The CDR3 DNA reads as TGTGCCACCCGGGGCGGACCTGGGGGCGAGCAGTACTTC. Its translation: CATRGGPGGEQYF.

The J gene is TRBJ2-1, the V gene TRBV6-2 or TRBV6-3; D remains ambiguous. Germline V CDR1 and CDR2: MNHEY, SVGEGT. This CDR3 region has 12 residues. V was cut by 7 bases and J by 4 bases, with 8 bases left in between. DNA for the CDR3: TGTGCCAGCAATGGGCCTTACAATGAGCAGTTCTTC. It translates to CASNGPYNEQFF.

The rearrangement joins TRBV6-5 to TRBJ2-7; no reliable D call. The V gene's germline CDR1 is MNHEY and CDR2 SVGAGI. This CDR3 has 13 amino acids. The V gene lost 2 bases and the J gene lost 3 bases, with 8 bases spanning the gap. This CDR3 is CASSYGRNYEQYF. As DNA, the CDR3 is TGTGCCAGCAGTTACGGCAGAAACTACGAGCAGTACTTC.

V gene TRBV19 combines with J gene TRBJ1-2, with D perhaps TRBD1 (5 bases). This CDR3 is built from 17 residues. V was trimmed by 3 bases and J by 2 bases, leaving 19 bases between them. CDR1 and CDR2 from the germline V gene are LNHDA and SQIVND (reference sequence). In nucleotides, the CDR3 is TGTGCCAGTAGTATGCGGGGCAAATTCCTAGAAAACTATGGCTACACCTTC. Amino acid sequence: CASSMRGKFLENYGYTF.